This entry is about one TCR beta chain. The entry originates in a study of blood T cell repertoires in COVID-19. Turning to the study itself: Spain, Italy and the United States supplied samples that represented acute and convalescent COVID-19. T cells, B-cell-depleted T cells, or PBMCs provided the cDNA or gDNA that served as material.

The CDR3 contains 14 residues. V lost 6 bases and J lost 3; bases outside the gene matches: 6. Germline CDR1 and CDR2: MNHNS and SASEGT. Per the authors' pipeline: Reference gene primer amplification yielded estimated nucleated cell counts. Some clones are missing from TCRdb's copy, which holds only in-frame ones; the method was immunoSEQ multiplex PCR. V, J and clone size reflect that table, while D and trimming were determined from the DNA. The sample records approximately 68,000 clones, 80% to 90% being singletons. The V and J genes are TRBV6-1 and TRBJ2-5, with 8 bases aligning to TRBD1. This TCR was recovered from a man aged 45-60 years with active COVID-19. What was sequenced was peripheral blood. The CDR3 region has the DNA TGTGCCAGCAGGAGACAGGGGCGAAAAGAGACCCAGTACTTC. Amino acids: CASRRQGRKETQYF.